This TCR beta chain is from a study of shared clonotypes between healthy human individuals. V shed 6 bases and J shed 11 bases, with 17 bases lying between them. Germline V gene lookup returns CDR1 MNHNY and CDR2 SVGAGI (reference sequence). The length of the CDR3 is 12 residues. Study-wide results and caveats: What rarefaction showed was incomplete sorted-subset sequencing despite large depth.

As concerns this clone: Its target is unknown.

The authors ran the assay at deep level. The data were produced by immunoSEQ multiplex PCR, yet TCRdb's version contains in-frame clones alone and is incomplete. The sample comprises more than 2 million clones, around 95% of which are singletons, and 0.13% rests with the top ten. The chain couples TRBV6-6 to TRBJ2-7; maybe TRBD2 (5 bases). The TCR sequence derives from a man between 18 and 29 years old in good health. Material: naive CD4+ T cells sorted from blood. Subset denoted: CD45RA+ positively selected. CDR3 residues: CASSLDGMEEYF. The DNA for the CDR3 is TGTGCCAGCAGCCTGGACGGGATGGAAGAGTACTTC.